This T cell receptor beta chain was obtained from a study of blood T cell repertoires in COVID-19. Germline CDR1 and CDR2: MNHEY and SVGAGI. The trim removed 1 base at V and 8 bases at J, leaving 4 bases unmatched. CDR3 length: 15 amino acids. Only in-frame clones appear in the TCRdb table, and some are missing; sequencing was by immunoSEQ multiplex PCR. The repertoire holds roughly 75,000 clones, more than 65% seen once, with more than 9.5% in the top ten. The rearrangement joins TRBV6-5 to TRBJ2-1; 11 positions match TRBD2. This sequence originates from a man aged 45 to 65 with acute or convalescent COVID-19. Specimen: peripheral blood. The CDR3 sequence is CASSYLAGGSDEQFF. The CDR3, as DNA: TGTGCCAGCAGTTACTTAGCGGGAGGGTCGGATGAGCAGTTCTTC.